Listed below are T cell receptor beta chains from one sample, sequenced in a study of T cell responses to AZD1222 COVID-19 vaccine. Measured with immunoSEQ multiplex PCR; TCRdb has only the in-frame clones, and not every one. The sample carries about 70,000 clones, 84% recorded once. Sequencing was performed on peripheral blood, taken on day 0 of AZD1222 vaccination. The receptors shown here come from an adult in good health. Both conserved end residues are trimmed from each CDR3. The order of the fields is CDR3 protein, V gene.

CDR3 protein: ASSSIRVYT; V gene: TRBV5-6
CDR3 protein: ASSIARTGGNEQF; V gene: TRBV19
CDR3 protein: ASSLGRRATNYGYT; V gene: TRBV5-6
CDR3 protein: ASSLTGGMEETQY; V gene: TRBV5-1
CDR3 protein: ASTTAGPSYEQY; V gene: TRBV6-5
CDR3 protein: ASSRRTGEAF; V gene: TRBV3-1/TRBV3-2
CDR3 protein: ASSLSPRASYNEQF; V gene: TRBV7-3
CDR3 protein: ASTLGETEAF; V gene: TRBV2
CDR3 protein: ASSFMGTSGNTGELF; V gene: TRBV7-2
CDR3 protein: ASRGGQGGDTQY; V gene: TRBV28
CDR3 protein: ATSDRTVSGTNEQF; V gene: TRBV24-1
CDR3 protein: ASSLGQGLNTEAF; V gene: TRBV7-6
CDR3 protein: ASSRDTTYNEQF; V gene: TRBV7-9
CDR3 protein: ASSKAWDSPLH; V gene: TRBV7-7
CDR3 protein: ASSNWGAAER; V gene: TRBV19
CDR3 protein: ASSLFGQPDTEAF; V gene: TRBV5-6
CDR3 protein: ASSQRLGSDKETQY; V gene: TRBV23-1
CDR3 protein: ASTDRLYEQY; V gene: TRBV28
CDR3 protein: ATSRAATGTYEQY; V gene: TRBV15
CDR3 protein: ASRKGGEKLF; V gene: TRBV6-5
CDR3 protein: ASSPEVPHNSPLH; V gene: TRBV18
CDR3 protein: ASSYRGRDTQY; V gene: TRBV6-5
CDR3 protein: ASSLDGQRGNIQY; V gene: TRBV5-1
CDR3 protein: ASSFGATNEKLF; V gene: TRBV27
CDR3 protein: ASSFRDYT; V gene: TRBV28
CDR3 protein: ASSTPSQGDGGYT; V gene: TRBV11-2
CDR3 protein: ASRTGGGEKLF; V gene: TRBV2
CDR3 protein: ASSFQVGGREQY; V gene: TRBV7-9
CDR3 protein: ASSVDPGVTGELF; V gene: TRBV9
CDR3 protein: ASSLGQPSGYGYT; V gene: TRBV5-1
CDR3 protein: ASSQLGRIHEQF; V gene: TRBV11-1
CDR3 protein: ATSRRGAGTEAF; V gene: TRBV15
CDR3 protein: ASSFFGPGMDTEAF; V gene: TRBV5-5
CDR3 protein: ASSEGGTDTEAF; V gene: TRBV28
CDR3 protein: ASSYLLAGNTGELF; V gene: TRBV6-6
CDR3 protein: ASSLEGWDRGEETQY; V gene: TRBV21-1
CDR3 protein: ASSLGDRLNSPLH; V gene: TRBV11-2
CDR3 protein: ASSEPAGTGGEKLF; V gene: TRBV7-8
CDR3 protein: ASSDLTGTNEKLF; V gene: TRBV19
CDR3 protein: ASSWTASTDTQY; V gene: TRBV7-2
CDR3 protein: ASSYSGQGTGNTIY; V gene: TRBV6-5
CDR3 protein: ASSFGPYGYT; V gene: TRBV7-8
CDR3 protein: ASSEQGVAF; V gene: TRBV4-3
CDR3 protein: ASSFSRGSGKTEAF; V gene: TRBV7-9
CDR3 protein: ASSLAGFNEQF; V gene: TRBV5-1
CDR3 protein: ASSSLLAGGVHNEQF; V gene: TRBV27
CDR3 protein: ASSLDWGASQPQH; V gene: TRBV7-2